This T cell receptor beta chain was recovered during a study of blood T cell repertoires in COVID-19. Only in-frame clones appear in the TCRdb table, and some are missing; sequencing was by immunoSEQ multiplex PCR. This table holds about 330,000 clones, roughly 85% found once. Germline CDR1 reads SGHDT; CDR2 reads YYEEEE. The CDR3 length is 15 residues. V trimming: 4 bases; J trimming: 4 bases; junction bases outside the gene matches: 5. This clone was found once. This sequence joins TRBV5-6 and TRBJ2-1; 10 nucleotides match TRBD1. Sequencing used peripheral blood. This TCR was recovered from a human donor in a cohort sampled during active COVID-19. The DNA of the CDR3 is TGTGCCAGCAGCAGGACAGGGGGGCCTTACAATGAGCAGTTCTTC. It yields the protein CASSRTGGPYNEQFF.